Below, 19 T cell receptor beta chains from the same sample are listed, as sequenced in a study of cytomegalovirus exposure and HLA in healthy donors. PCR employed 60 Vbeta and 13 Jbeta primers. Produced via immunoSEQ multiplex PCR; TCRdb's table is partial and in-frame only. Across over 20,000 clones, the top ten clones capture 22% of the sample. Material for sequencing was PBMCs. The receptors were gathered from a man aged 55 to 70 in good health and CMV-seropositive.

J is TRBJ2-2 and V is TRBV30, with TRBD1 matching over 10 bases. Germline CDR1 is GTSNPN and CDR2 is SVGIG (reference sequence). The CDR3 totals 13 residues. V dropped 7 bases and J dropped 6; count of bases not matched to a gene: 5. CDR3 amino acids: CAYGTGVSGELFF. The CDR3 nucleotides are TGTGCCTATGGGACAGGGGTGTCCGGGGAGCTGTTTTTT. Looking up the rest from reference TRBV30 and TRBJ2-2 gives the full variable domain: SQTIHQWPATLVQPVGSPLSLECTVEGTSNPNLYWYRQAAGRGLQLLFYSVGIGQISSEVPQNLSASRPQDRQFILSSKKLLLSDSGFYLCAYGTGVSGELFFGEGSRLTVL.

The chain has TRBV29-1 and TRBJ2-7; TRBD1 is a possible D gene (6 bases). The CDR3 runs to 14 residues. Germline loops: CDR1 SQVTM, CDR2 ANQGSEA. V was clipped by 6 bases and J by 6 bases, with 21 bases between them. The CDR3 DNA reads TGCAGCGTGGAACAGGGTTCTAACCCGAGCGAGCAGTACTTC. Its translation is CSVEQGSNPSEQYF.

This chain links TRBV15 with TRBJ1-2; 8 bases line up with TRBD1. Trimming took 4 bases from V and 2 from J; bases not matched to a gene: 9. CDR3 length equals 16 residues. Germline CDR1 is LNHNV and CDR2 is YYDKDF (reference sequence). CDR3 bases: TGTGCCACCAGCACTCCCATGGACAGGGCCAACTATGGCTACACCTTC. Amino acids: CATSTPMDRANYGYTF.

This chain links TRBV11-2 with TRBJ1-1; TRBD1 might be the D (5 bases). Germline values: CDR1 SGHAT, CDR2 FQNNGV. The CDR3 runs 16 residues. Trimming removed 0 bases at V and 0 bases at J, with 11 bases between. CDR3 DNA sequence: TGTGCCAGCAGCTTAGACGCTACAGGATTGAACACTGAAGCTTTCTTT. Translated, it gives CASSLDATGLNTEAFF.

This rearrangement joins TRBV5-5 to TRBJ2-7, with 7 bases fitting TRBD2. Germline lookup yields CDR1 SGHKS and CDR2 YYEKEE (reference sequence). V was pared by 4 bases and J by 3 bases, with 7 bases of the junction left unmatched. The CDR3 is made up of 14 amino acids. CDR3 region: CASSPGRLNYEQYF. The CDR3 DNA reads as TGTGCCAGCAGCCCCGGGAGGCTCAACTACGAGCAGTACTTC.

V gene TRBV2 combines with J gene TRBJ1-5, with 9 bases identical to TRBD1. Germline V gene lookup returns CDR1 SNHLY and CDR2 FYNNEI. The CDR3 length is 16 residues. The V segment lost 6 bases and the J segment 4 bases; nucleotides outside the gene matches: 10. CDR3 bases: TGTGCCAGCAGGGGGGGGACAGGGTCGGTAAATCAGCCCCAGCATTTT. Its translation: CASRGGTGSVNQPQHF.

The V call is TRBV30, the J call TRBJ1-3; TRBD1 aligns across 8 bases. This CDR3 is built from 12 residues. Germline CDR1 reads GTSNPN; CDR2 reads SVGIG (reference sequence). Here the CDR3 DNA reads TGTGGGACAGGGAGTCTTGGAAACACCATATATTTT. Amino acids: CGTGSLGNTIYF.

The chain couples TRBV19 to TRBJ1-5; 8 nucleotides align to TRBD1. Unmatched junction bases numbered 16, after V lost 7 bases and J lost 2 bases. Germline V CDR1 and CDR2: LNHDA, SQIVND (reference sequence). This CDR3 contains 18 residues. Here the CDR3 reads CASTLTGATPVRNQPQHF. Here the CDR3 DNA reads TGTGCCAGTACCCTGACAGGGGCTACGCCGGTCCGCAATCAGCCCCAGCATTTT.

This chain uses TRBV7-9 with TRBJ2-1; TRBD2 aligns across 12 bases. Germline-derived CDR1 and CDR2 are SEHNR and FQNEAQ (reference sequence). J lost 6 bases, V lost 2 bases, and 5 bases had no gene match. This CDR3 spans 16 amino acids. The CDR3 DNA is TGTGCCAGCAGCTTATTCCGGACTAGCGGGACCAATGAGCAGTTCTTC. It is translated as CASSLFRTSGTNEQFF. The full variable domain, rest sourced from reference TRBV7-9 and TRBJ2-1, is DTGVSQNPRHKITKRGQNVTFRCDPISEHNRLYWYRQTLGQGPEFLTYFQNEAQLEKSRLLSDRFSAERPKGSFSTLEIQRTEQGDSAMYLCASSLFRTSGTNEQFFGPGTRLTVL.

This chain's CDR3 is CAWSVMRLPNYGYTF. The CDR3, as DNA: TGTGCCTGGAGTGTCATGAGGCTGCCTAACTATGGCTACACCTTC. V and J are TRBV30 and TRBJ1-2; D remains unclear. The CDR3 has 15 residues. V was pared by 0 bases and J by 0 bases, with 11 bases between. Germline V lookup: CDR1 GTSNPN, CDR2 SVGIG (reference sequence).

V usage is TRBV5-6 and J usage is TRBJ2-4, with 12 bases identical to TRBD2. This CDR3 region has 18 residues. In germline, CDR1 is SGHDT, CDR2 YYEEEE. Losses at the gene ends were 6 bases for V and 0 bases for J; bases not matched to a gene: 10. CDR3 coding DNA: TGTGCCAGCACCATGGGACTAGCGGGTCGGGGAGCCAAAAACATTCAGTACTTC. It translates to CASTMGLAGRGAKNIQYF.

This clone shows up as medium-sized by frequency. This rearrangement joins TRBV7-9 to TRBJ1-3, with 8 bases that match TRBD1. J was trimmed by 0 bases and V by 5 bases; bases with no gene match: 3. The CDR3 sequence is 15 residues long. In germline, CDR1 is SEHNR, CDR2 FQNEAQ (reference sequence). CDR3: CASSADRVSGNTIYF. In nucleotides, the CDR3 is TGTGCCAGCAGCGCGGACAGGGTCTCTGGAAACACCATATATTTT.

The chain recombines TRBV18 with TRBJ2-7; possible D gene TRBD1, 7 bases. V lost 3 bases and J lost 4, with 16 bases in between. There are 15 residues in the CDR3. Germline lookup yields CDR1 KGHSH and CDR2 LQKENI. CDR3 DNA: TGTGCCAGCTCACCTCTCCGGGACAGCGGGTACGAGCAGTACTTC. Translated: CASSPLRDSGYEQYF.

The rearrangement uses TRBV4-1 and TRBJ2-7; 9 bases line up with TRBD2. CDR1 MGHRA and CDR2 YSYEKL come from the germline V gene. This CDR3 is 16 amino acids long. V shed 0 bases, J shed 4 bases, and the junction held 7 bases outside the gene matches. Here the CDR3 DNA reads TGCGCCAGCAGCCAAGATCTAGCGGGAACCCCGTACGAGCAGTACTTC. Its translation: CASSQDLAGTPYEQYF.

The V and J genes are TRBV29-1 and TRBJ2-3, with TRBD2 identical over 8 bases. CDR3 length equals 13 residues. Per the germline V gene, CDR1 is SQVTM and CDR2 is ANQGSEA. V was clipped by 7 bases and J by 3 bases; unmatched bases: 6. In DNA form, the CDR3 reads TGCAGCGGCAGCGGGGGCACAACAGATACGCAGTATTTT. Translation: CSGSGGTTDTQYF.

J is TRBJ2-2 and V is TRBV30; 10 positions agree with TRBD2. Per germline, CDR1 GTSNPN and CDR2 SVGIG (reference sequence). This CDR3 has 18 residues. Unmatched junction bases numbered 11, after V lost 1 base and J lost 3 bases. CDR3 residues: CAWSGVTSGMEYTGELFF. The CDR3 region has the DNA TGTGCCTGGAGTGGCGTAACTAGCGGGATGGAATACACCGGGGAGCTGTTTTTT.

This chain connects TRBV15 to TRBJ2-3, with 7 bases that match TRBD1. The germline V gene encodes CDR1 LNHNV and CDR2 YYDKDF (reference sequence). J lost 3 bases, V lost 6 bases, and 3 bases had no gene match. The CDR3 has 13 residues. CDR3 loop: CATRTRGTDTQYF. CDR3 bases: TGTGCCACCAGAACCAGGGGGACAGATACGCAGTATTTT.

V usage is TRBV9 and J usage is TRBJ2-2, with TRBD2 matching over 12 bases. With V trimmed by 0 bases and J by 7 bases, 16 bases remained unmatched. The germline V gene has CDR1 SGDLS and CDR2 YYNGEE. The CDR3 consists of 20 residues. The chain's CDR3 is CASSVDVGFPSGRANGELFF. The DNA of the CDR3 is TGTGCCAGCAGCGTAGACGTAGGGTTCCCTAGCGGGAGGGCAAACGGGGAGCTGTTTTTT.

The rearrangement uses TRBV25-1 and TRBJ2-7; 7 positions agree with TRBD2. The V and J ends lost 3 bases and 4 bases, in that order; junction bases with no gene match: 6. CDR1 and CDR2 from the germline V gene are MGHDK and SYGVNS. The CDR3 totals 14 residues. The CDR3 protein is CASSDDRGVYEQYF. The DNA for the CDR3 is TGTGCCAGCAGTGACGACCGGGGGGTTTACGAGCAGTACTTC.